The rows below give T cell receptor beta chains drawn from one sample of a study of blood T cell repertoires in COVID-19. Measured with immunoSEQ multiplex PCR; TCRdb has only the in-frame clones, and not every one. The sample carries about 120,000 clones, approximately 90% recorded once. Sequencing input: peripheral blood. These receptors all stem from a man between 65 and 85 years old with active or convalescent COVID-19. The CDR3 runs from the conserved cysteine through the conserved F or W. Fields, in order: D gene, V gene, J gene, CDR3 DNA, CDR3 protein. The D gene is left open where the match is weak.

d_call: -; v_call: TRBV6-5; j_call: TRBJ1-2; cdr3_nt: TGTGCCAGCAGGGATCAGGGCGTCTATGGCTACACCTTC; cdr3_aa: CASRDQGVYGYTF
d_call: TRBD1; v_call: TRBV6-5; j_call: TRBJ2-3; cdr3_nt: TGTGCCAGCAGTTACAGGGACAGGGCGGCAGATACGCAGTATTTT; cdr3_aa: CASSYRDRAADTQYF
d_call: TRBD1; v_call: TRBV9; j_call: TRBJ1-4; cdr3_nt: TGTGCCAGCAGCGTTGCGGGACAGGTAAATGAAAAACTGTTTTTT; cdr3_aa: CASSVAGQVNEKLFF
d_call: -; v_call: TRBV11-3; j_call: TRBJ1-3; cdr3_nt: TGTGCCAGCAGCACTGGGGGGGCCTCTGGAAACACCATATATTTT; cdr3_aa: CASSTGGASGNTIYF
d_call: TRBD1; v_call: TRBV5-4; j_call: TRBJ2-7; cdr3_nt: TGTGCCAGCAGCTTGGGGGGTCAGGGGGCCTACGAGCAGTACTTC; cdr3_aa: CASSLGGQGAYEQYF
d_call: -; v_call: TRBV6-1; j_call: TRBJ2-3; cdr3_nt: TGTGCCAGCAGTGACCCCCCTTCCAAGGGGGTCGCAGATACGCAGTATTTT; cdr3_aa: CASSDPPSKGVADTQYF
d_call: -; v_call: TRBV7-9; j_call: TRBJ1-2; cdr3_nt: TGTGCCAGCAGCTTAAACCGGGCAGGGGTTTCCGGCGGCTACACCTTC; cdr3_aa: CASSLNRAGVSGGYTF
d_call: -; v_call: TRBV28; j_call: TRBJ1-5; cdr3_nt: TGTGCCAGCAGGGACCCACAGGGTGGGCCCCAGCATTTT; cdr3_aa: CASRDPQGGPQHF
d_call: -; v_call: TRBV7-2; j_call: TRBJ1-5; cdr3_nt: TGTGCCAGCAGCCTGGACGGGGGGGGTAGCAATCAGCCCCAGCATTTT; cdr3_aa: CASSLDGGGSNQPQHF
d_call: TRBD2; v_call: TRBV14; j_call: TRBJ2-1; cdr3_nt: TGTGCCAGCAGCCAACTTCTCGGGACTAGCGGGAAGTTCGCCTACAATGAGCAGTTCTTC; cdr3_aa: CASSQLLGTSGKFAYNEQFF
d_call: TRBD1; v_call: TRBV2; j_call: TRBJ1-2; cdr3_nt: TGTGCCAGCAGTGGACAGGGGGCGAATGGCTACACCTTC; cdr3_aa: CASSGQGANGYTF
d_call: -; v_call: TRBV27; j_call: TRBJ2-3; cdr3_nt: TGTGCCAGCAGTTTATGGCCCGGGGGCACAGATACGCAGTATTTT; cdr3_aa: CASSLWPGGTDTQYF